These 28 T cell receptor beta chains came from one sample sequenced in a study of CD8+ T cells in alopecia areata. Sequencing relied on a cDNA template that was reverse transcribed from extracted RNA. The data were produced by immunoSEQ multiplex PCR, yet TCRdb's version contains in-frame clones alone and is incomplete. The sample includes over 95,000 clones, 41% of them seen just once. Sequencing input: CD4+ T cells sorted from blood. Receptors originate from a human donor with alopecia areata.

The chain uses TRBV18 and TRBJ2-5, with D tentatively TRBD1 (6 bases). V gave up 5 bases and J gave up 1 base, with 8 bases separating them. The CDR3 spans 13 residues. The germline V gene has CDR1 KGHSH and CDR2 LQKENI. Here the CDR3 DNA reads TGTGCCAGCTCAGGGACAACCCAAGAGACCCAGTACTTC. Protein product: CASSGTTQETQYF.

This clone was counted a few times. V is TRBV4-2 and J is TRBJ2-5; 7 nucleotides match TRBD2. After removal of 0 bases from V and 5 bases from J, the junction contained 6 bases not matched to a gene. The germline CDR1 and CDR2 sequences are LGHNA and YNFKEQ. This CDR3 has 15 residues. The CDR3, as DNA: TGTGCCAGCAGCCAAGATGGTAGCGGGCCGGAGACCCAGTACTTC. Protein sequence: CASSQDGSGPETQYF.

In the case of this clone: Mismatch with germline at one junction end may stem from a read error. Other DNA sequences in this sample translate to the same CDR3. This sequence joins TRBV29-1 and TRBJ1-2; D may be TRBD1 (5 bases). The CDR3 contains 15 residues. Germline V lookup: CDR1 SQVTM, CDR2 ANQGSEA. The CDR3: CSAYSGGIKNYGYTF. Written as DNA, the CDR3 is TGTAGCGCCTACTCCGGGGGTATCAAAAACTATGGCTACACCTTC. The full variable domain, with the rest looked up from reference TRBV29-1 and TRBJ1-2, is SAVISQKPSRDICQRGTSLTIQCQVDSQVTMMFWYRQQPGQSLTLIATANQGSEATYESGFVIDKFPISRPNLTFSTLTVSNMSPEDSSIYLCSAYSGGIKNYGYTFGSGTRLTVV.

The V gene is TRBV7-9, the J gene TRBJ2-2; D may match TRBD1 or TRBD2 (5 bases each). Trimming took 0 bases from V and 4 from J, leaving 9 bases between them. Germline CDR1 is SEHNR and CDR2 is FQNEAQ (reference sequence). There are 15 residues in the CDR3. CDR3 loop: CASSLALGTTGELFF. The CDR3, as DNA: TGTGCCAGCAGCTTAGCGCTGGGGACCACCGGGGAGCTGTTTTTT.

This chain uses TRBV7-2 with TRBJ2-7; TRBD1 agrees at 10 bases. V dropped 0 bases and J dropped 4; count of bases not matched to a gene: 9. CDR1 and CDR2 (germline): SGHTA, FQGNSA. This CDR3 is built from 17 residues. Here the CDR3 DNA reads TGTGCCAGCAGCTTAGCTGCGACAGGGGGCGCCTTATACGAGCAGTACTTC. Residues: CASSLAATGGALYEQYF.

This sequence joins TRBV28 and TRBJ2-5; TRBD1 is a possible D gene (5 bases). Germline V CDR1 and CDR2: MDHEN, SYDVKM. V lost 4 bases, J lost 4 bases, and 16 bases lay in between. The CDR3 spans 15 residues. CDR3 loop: CASSSRAGWGETQYF. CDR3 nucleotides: TGTGCCAGCAGTTCTCGGGCAGGGTGGGGAGAGACCCAGTACTTC. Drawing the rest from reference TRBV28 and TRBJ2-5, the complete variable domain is DVKVTQSSRYLVKRTGEKVFLECVQDMDHENMFWYRQDPGLGLRLIYFSYDVKMKEKGDIPEGYSVSREKKERFSLILESASTNQTSMYLCASSSRAGWGETQYFGPGTRLLVL.

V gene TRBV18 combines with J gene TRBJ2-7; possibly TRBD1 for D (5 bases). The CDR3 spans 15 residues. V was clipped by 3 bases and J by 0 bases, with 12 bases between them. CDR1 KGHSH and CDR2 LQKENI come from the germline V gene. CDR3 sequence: CASSPDSLSSYEQYF. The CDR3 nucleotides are TGTGCCAGCTCACCCGACAGTTTAAGCTCCTACGAGCAGTACTTC.

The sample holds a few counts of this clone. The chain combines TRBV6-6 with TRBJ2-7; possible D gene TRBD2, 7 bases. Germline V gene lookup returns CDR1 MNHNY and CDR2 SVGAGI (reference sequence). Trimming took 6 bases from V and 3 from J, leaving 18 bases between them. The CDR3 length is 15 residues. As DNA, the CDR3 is TGTGCCAGCAGCAGCATAAGGGGGGGCGGCTACGAGCAGTACTTC. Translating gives CASSSIRGGGYEQYF.

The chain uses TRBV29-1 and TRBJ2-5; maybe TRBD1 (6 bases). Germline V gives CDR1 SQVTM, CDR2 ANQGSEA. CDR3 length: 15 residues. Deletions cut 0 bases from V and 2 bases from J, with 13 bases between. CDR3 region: CSVEETGIRQETQYF. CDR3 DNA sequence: TGCAGCGTTGAAGAAACAGGGATCCGGCAAGAGACCCAGTACTTC.

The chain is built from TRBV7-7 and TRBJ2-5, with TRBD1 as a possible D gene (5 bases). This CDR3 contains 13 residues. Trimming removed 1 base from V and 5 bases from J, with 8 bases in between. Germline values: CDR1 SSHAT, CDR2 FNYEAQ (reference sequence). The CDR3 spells CASSLDAGETQYF. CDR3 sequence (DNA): TGTGCCAGCAGCTTAGACGCAGGGGAGACCCAGTACTTC. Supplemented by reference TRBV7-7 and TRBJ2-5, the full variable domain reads GAGVSQSPRYKVTKRGQDVTLRCDPISSHATLYWYQQALGQGPEFLTYFNYEAQPDKSGLPSDRFSAERPEGSISTLTIQRTEQRDSAMYRCASSLDAGETQYFGPGTRLLVL.

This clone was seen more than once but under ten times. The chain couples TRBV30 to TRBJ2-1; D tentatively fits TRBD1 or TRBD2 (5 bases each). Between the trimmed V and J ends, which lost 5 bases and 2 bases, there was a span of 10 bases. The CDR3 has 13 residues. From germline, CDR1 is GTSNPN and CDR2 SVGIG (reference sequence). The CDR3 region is CAWDSGPYNEQFF. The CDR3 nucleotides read TGTGCCTGGGACAGCGGCCCCTACAATGAGCAGTTCTTC.

CDR3 DNA: TGTGCCAGCAGCCCAGGACTTACGGCCTACGAGCAGTACTTC. As protein: CASSPGLTAYEQYF. The chain uses TRBV7-9 and TRBJ2-7; D is possibly TRBD2 (5 bases). The V gene's germline CDR1 is SEHNR and CDR2 FQNEAQ (reference sequence). CDR3 size: 14 residues. Trimming cost V 5 bases and J 2 bases, with 13 bases left between them.

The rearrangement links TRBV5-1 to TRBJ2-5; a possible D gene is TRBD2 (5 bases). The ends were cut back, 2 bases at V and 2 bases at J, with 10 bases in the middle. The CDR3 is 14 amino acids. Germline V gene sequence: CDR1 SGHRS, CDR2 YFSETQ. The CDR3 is CASSFGGGQETQYF. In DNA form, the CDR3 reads TGCGCCAGCAGCTTCGGAGGAGGTCAAGAGACCCAGTACTTC.

CDR3 amino acids: CASSRTGGTDTQYF. The DNA for the CDR3 is TGTGCCAGCAGCCGGACAGGGGGCACAGATACGCAGTATTTT. The chain combines TRBV7-9 with TRBJ2-3; 9 bases fit TRBD1. Germline V gene data show CDR1 as SEHNR and CDR2 as FQNEAQ (reference sequence). There are 14 residues in the CDR3. V dropped 5 bases and J dropped 1; count of bases not matched to a gene: 1.

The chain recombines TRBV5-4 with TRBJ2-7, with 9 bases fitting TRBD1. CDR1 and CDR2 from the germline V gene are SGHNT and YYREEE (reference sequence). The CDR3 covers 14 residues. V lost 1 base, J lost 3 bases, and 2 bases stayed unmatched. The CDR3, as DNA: TGTGCCAGCAGCTTGAGGACAGGGGACTACGAGCAGTACTTC. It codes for CASSLRTGDYEQYF. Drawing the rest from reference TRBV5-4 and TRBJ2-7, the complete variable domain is ETGVTQSPTHLIKTRGQQVTLRCSSQSGHNTVSWYQQALGQGPQFIFQYYREEENGRGNFPPRFSGLQFPNYSSELNVNALELDDSALYLCASSLRTGDYEQYFGPGTRLTVT.

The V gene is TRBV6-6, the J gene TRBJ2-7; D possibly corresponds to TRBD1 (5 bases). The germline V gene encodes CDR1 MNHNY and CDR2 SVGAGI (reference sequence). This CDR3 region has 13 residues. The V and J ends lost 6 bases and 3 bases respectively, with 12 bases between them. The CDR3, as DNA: TGTGCCAGCAGCAACCAGGGAAGCTACGAGCAGTACTTC. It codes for CASSNQGSYEQYF.

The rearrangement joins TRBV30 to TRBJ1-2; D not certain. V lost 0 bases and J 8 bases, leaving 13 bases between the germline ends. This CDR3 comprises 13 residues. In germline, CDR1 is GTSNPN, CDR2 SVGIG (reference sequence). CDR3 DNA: TGTGCCTGGAGTGTTTTGAGCGGGGTAGGCTACACCTTC. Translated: CAWSVLSGVGYTF.

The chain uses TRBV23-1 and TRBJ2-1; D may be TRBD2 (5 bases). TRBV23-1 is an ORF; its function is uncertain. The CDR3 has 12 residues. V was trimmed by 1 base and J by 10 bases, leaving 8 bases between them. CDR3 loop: CASSQYPGEQFF. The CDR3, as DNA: TGCGCCAGCAGTCAATACCCGGGGGAGCAGTTCTTC.

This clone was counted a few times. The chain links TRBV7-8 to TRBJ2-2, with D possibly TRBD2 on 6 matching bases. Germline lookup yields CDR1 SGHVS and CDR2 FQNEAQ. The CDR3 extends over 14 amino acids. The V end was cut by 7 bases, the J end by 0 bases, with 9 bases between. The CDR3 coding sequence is TGTGCCAGCAACGGGGGAACGAACACCGGGGAGCTGTTTTTT. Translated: CASNGGTNTGELFF.

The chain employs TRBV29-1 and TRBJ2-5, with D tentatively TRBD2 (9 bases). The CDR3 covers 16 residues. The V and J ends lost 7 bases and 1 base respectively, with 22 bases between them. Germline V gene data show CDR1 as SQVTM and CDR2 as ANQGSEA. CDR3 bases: TGCAGCGCCCTTTCAGGGGGCGGGAGGGGCCAAGAGACCCAGTACTTC. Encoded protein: CSALSGGGRGQETQYF.

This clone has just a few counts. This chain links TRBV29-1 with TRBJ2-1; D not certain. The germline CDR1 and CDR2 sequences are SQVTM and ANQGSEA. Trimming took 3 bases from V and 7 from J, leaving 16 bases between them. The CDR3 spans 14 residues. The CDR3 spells CSVEARQVRNEQFF. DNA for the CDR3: TGCAGCGTTGAGGCCCGGCAGGTGCGAAATGAGCAGTTCTTC.

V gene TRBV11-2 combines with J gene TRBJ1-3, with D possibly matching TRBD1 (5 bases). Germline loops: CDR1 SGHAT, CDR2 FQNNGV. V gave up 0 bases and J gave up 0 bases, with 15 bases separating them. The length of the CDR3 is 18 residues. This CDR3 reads CASSLDSSWTNSGNTIYF. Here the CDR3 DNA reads TGTGCCAGCAGCTTAGATTCAAGCTGGACAAACTCTGGAAACACCATATATTTT.

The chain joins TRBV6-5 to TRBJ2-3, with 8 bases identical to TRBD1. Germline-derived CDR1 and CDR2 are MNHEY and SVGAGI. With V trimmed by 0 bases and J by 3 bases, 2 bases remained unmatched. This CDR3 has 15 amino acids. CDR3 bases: TGTGCCAGCAGTTACTCGCGGACAGGGACAGATACGCAGTATTTT. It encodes CASSYSRTGTDTQYF.

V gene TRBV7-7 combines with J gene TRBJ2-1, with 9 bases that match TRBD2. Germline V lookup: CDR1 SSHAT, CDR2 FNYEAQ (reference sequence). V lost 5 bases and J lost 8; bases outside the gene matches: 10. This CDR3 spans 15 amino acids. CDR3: CASSNGTSSTYEQFF. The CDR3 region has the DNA TGTGCCAGCAGCAACGGGACTAGCAGTACCTATGAGCAGTTCTTC.

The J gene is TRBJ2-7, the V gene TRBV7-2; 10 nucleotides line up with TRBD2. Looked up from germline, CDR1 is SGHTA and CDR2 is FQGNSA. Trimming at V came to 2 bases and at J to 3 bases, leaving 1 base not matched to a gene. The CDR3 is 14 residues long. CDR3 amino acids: CASSLTSGVYEQYF. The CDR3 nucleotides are TGTGCCAGCAGCTTAACTAGCGGGGTCTACGAGCAGTACTTC.

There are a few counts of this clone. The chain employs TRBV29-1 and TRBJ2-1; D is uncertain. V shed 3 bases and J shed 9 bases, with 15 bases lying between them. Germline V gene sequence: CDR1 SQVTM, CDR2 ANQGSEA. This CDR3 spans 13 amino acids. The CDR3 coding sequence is TGCAGCGTTGATATTTACGCACGCCGTGAGCAGTTCTTC. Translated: CSVDIYARREQFF.

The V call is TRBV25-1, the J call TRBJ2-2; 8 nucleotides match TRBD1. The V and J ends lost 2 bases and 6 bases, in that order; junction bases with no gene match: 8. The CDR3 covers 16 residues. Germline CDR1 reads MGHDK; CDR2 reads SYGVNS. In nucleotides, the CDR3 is TGTGCCAGCAGTGAACGAGGACAGGGTAGAGCCGGGGAGCTGTTTTTT. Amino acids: CASSERGQGRAGELFF. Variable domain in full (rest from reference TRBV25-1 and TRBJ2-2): EADIYQTPRYLVIGTGKKITLECSQTMGHDKMYWYQQDPGMELHLIHYSYGVNSTEKGDLSSESTVSRIRTEHFPLTLESARPSHTSQYLCASSERGQGRAGELFFGEGSRLTVL.

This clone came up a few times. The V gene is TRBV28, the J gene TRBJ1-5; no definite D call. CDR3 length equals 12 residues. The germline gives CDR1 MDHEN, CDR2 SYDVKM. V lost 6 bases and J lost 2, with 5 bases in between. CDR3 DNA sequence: TGTGCCAGCAGACCGGGCAATCAGCCCCAGCATTTT. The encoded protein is CASRPGNQPQHF. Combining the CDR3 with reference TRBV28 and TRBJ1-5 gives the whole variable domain DVKVTQSSRYLVKRTGEKVFLECVQDMDHENMFWYRQDPGLGLRLIYFSYDVKMKEKGDIPEGYSVSREKKERFSLILESASTNQTSMYLCASRPGNQPQHFGDGTRLSIL.